The rows below give T cell receptor beta chains drawn from one sample of a study of control samples from healthy donors and cancer patients. Using immunoSEQ multiplex PCR, the repertoire was profiled, and TCRdb retains in-frame clones only, with some absent. The sample includes 90,000 to 100,000 clones, about 88% seen only once; the top ten take about 35%. The sequencing sample was made of PBMCs. The receptor source for this set is a man aged 70 or older with lung cancer. Each CDR3 is given with its conserved first and last residue. D genes are given only for firm matches. Some rows mark clone size as missing; the rest say once, few, many or name a class of expanded clone.

v_call: TRBV29-1; d_call: TRBD1; j_call: TRBJ1-1; clone_size: -; cdr3_length: 14; cdr3_nt: TGCAGCAGCTCCGGGACAGGCATGAACACTGAAGCTTTCTTT; cdr3_aa: CSSSGTGMNTEAFF
v_call: TRBV28; d_call: -; j_call: TRBJ1-1; clone_size: -; cdr3_length: 12; cdr3_nt: TGTGCCAGCAGGCTGACCCGGGGTGAAGCTTTCTTT; cdr3_aa: CASRLTRGEAFF
v_call: TRBV28; d_call: -; j_call: TRBJ2-3; clone_size: few; cdr3_length: 18; cdr3_nt: TGTGCCAGCAGTGTAACGGGACCAACAGGTTTGGGCACAGATACGCAGTATTTT; cdr3_aa: CASSVTGPTGLGTDTQYF
v_call: TRBV7-6; d_call: TRBD2; j_call: TRBJ2-3; clone_size: -; cdr3_length: 13; cdr3_nt: TGTGCCAGCAGTTCGCGGGGGGGCCGCACGCAGTATTTT; cdr3_aa: CASSSRGGRTQYF
v_call: TRBV7-9; d_call: TRBD1; j_call: TRBJ2-7; clone_size: -; cdr3_length: 15; cdr3_nt: TGTGCCAGCAGCTTAGAAGGGACAGGGGCCTACGAGCAGTACTTC; cdr3_aa: CASSLEGTGAYEQYF
v_call: TRBV9; d_call: -; j_call: TRBJ1-1; clone_size: -; cdr3_length: 14; cdr3_nt: TGTGCCAGCAGCGCCTATGCGGGAAACACTGAAGCTTTCTTT; cdr3_aa: CASSAYAGNTEAFF
v_call: TRBV6-2/TRBV6-3; d_call: -; j_call: TRBJ2-7; clone_size: once; cdr3_length: 12; cdr3_nt: TGTGCCAGCAGCCTGGCTGGACACGAGCAGTACTTC; cdr3_aa: CASSLAGHEQYF
v_call: TRBV6-2/TRBV6-3; d_call: -; j_call: TRBJ1-4; clone_size: -; cdr3_length: 15; cdr3_nt: TGTGCCAGCAGTTACTCGAACCCGTATAATGAAAAACTGTTTTTT; cdr3_aa: CASSYSNPYNEKLFF
v_call: TRBV11-2; d_call: TRBD2; j_call: TRBJ2-7; clone_size: -; cdr3_length: 16; cdr3_nt: TGTGCCAGCAGCTCGACTAGCGGGGGAATCGGTTACGAGCAGTACTTC; cdr3_aa: CASSSTSGGIGYEQYF
v_call: TRBV24-1; d_call: -; j_call: TRBJ2-2; clone_size: -; cdr3_length: 15; cdr3_nt: TGTGCCACCAGTGACTACAGGGTAAACACCGGGGAGCTGTTTTTT; cdr3_aa: CATSDYRVNTGELFF
v_call: TRBV5-8; d_call: TRBD1; j_call: TRBJ1-3; clone_size: -; cdr3_length: 15; cdr3_nt: TGTGCCAGCAGCCGTCTCCAGGGGGCCTGGAACACCATATATTTT; cdr3_aa: CASSRLQGAWNTIYF
v_call: TRBV5-4; d_call: -; j_call: TRBJ1-3; clone_size: -; cdr3_length: 14; cdr3_nt: TGTGCCAGCAGCATGACAGACTCTGGAAACACCATATATTTT; cdr3_aa: CASSMTDSGNTIYF
v_call: TRBV4-2; d_call: -; j_call: TRBJ2-1; clone_size: -; cdr3_length: 14; cdr3_nt: TGTGCCAGCAGCCAGGGCGTGACTAGTCGGGAGCAGTTCTTC; cdr3_aa: CASSQGVTSREQFF
v_call: TRBV6-1; d_call: -; j_call: TRBJ1-6; clone_size: few; cdr3_length: 16; cdr3_nt: TGTGCCAGCAGTGGTTCGCCAGGAGCCTATAATTCACCCCTCCACTTT; cdr3_aa: CASSGSPGAYNSPLHF
v_call: TRBV3-1/TRBV3-2; d_call: -; j_call: TRBJ1-2; clone_size: -; cdr3_length: 15; cdr3_nt: TGTGCCAGCAGCCAAGATGGGAGGCCCCTCTATGGCTACACCTTC; cdr3_aa: CASSQDGRPLYGYTF
v_call: TRBV3-1/TRBV3-2; d_call: -; j_call: TRBJ1-2; clone_size: -; cdr3_length: 15; cdr3_nt: TGTGCCAGCAGCCAAGATCTGACAGCTAACTATGGCTACACCTTC; cdr3_aa: CASSQDLTANYGYTF
v_call: TRBV19; d_call: -; j_call: TRBJ1-5; clone_size: -; cdr3_length: 15; cdr3_nt: TGTGCCAGTAGGTCGGGGAGTGAGGGCAATCAGCCCCAGCATTTT; cdr3_aa: CASRSGSEGNQPQHF
v_call: TRBV28; d_call: -; j_call: TRBJ2-7; clone_size: few; cdr3_length: 14; cdr3_nt: TGTGCCAGCACCGGGGGAGCAGGGTTGGGAGAGCAGTACTTC; cdr3_aa: CASTGGAGLGEQYF
v_call: TRBV5-6; d_call: -; j_call: TRBJ1-2; clone_size: -; cdr3_length: 14; cdr3_nt: TGTGCCAGCAGCTTGGGCGGTAGTGGGCTGGGCTACACCTTC; cdr3_aa: CASSLGGSGLGYTF
v_call: TRBV19; d_call: TRBD1; j_call: TRBJ1-5; clone_size: -; cdr3_length: 17; cdr3_nt: TGTGCCAGTAGGTGGGACGGATCAGCGACAGGGGTCTGGCCCCAGCATTTT; cdr3_aa: CASRWDGSATGVWPQHF
v_call: TRBV12-5; d_call: -; j_call: TRBJ1-6; clone_size: -; cdr3_length: 12; cdr3_nt: TGTGCTAGTGGGCCAGGGAATTCACCCCTCCACTTT; cdr3_aa: CASGPGNSPLHF
v_call: TRBV30; d_call: -; j_call: TRBJ2-3; clone_size: -; cdr3_length: 13; cdr3_nt: TGTGCCTGGAGTGTACAGGGTCCAGATACGCAGTATTTT; cdr3_aa: CAWSVQGPDTQYF
v_call: TRBV18; d_call: -; j_call: TRBJ1-3; clone_size: -; cdr3_length: 16; cdr3_nt: TGTGCCAGCTCACCACGGAATACTATCTCTGGAAACACCATATATTTT; cdr3_aa: CASSPRNTISGNTIYF
v_call: TRBV10-1; d_call: -; j_call: TRBJ2-7; clone_size: -; cdr3_length: 14; cdr3_nt: TGCGCCAGCAGTGAGTCCTTACATTCCCTCGAGCAGTACTTC; cdr3_aa: CASSESLHSLEQYF
v_call: TRBV12-3/TRBV12-4; d_call: TRBD2; j_call: TRBJ2-1; clone_size: -; cdr3_length: 13; cdr3_nt: TGTGCCAGCGGAACTAGCGGGGGTTATGAGCAGTTCTTC; cdr3_aa: CASGTSGGYEQFF
v_call: TRBV12-5; d_call: -; j_call: TRBJ1-1; clone_size: -; cdr3_length: 13; cdr3_nt: TGTGCTAGTGGTTCGAGACAGGCGGGTGAAGCTTTCTTT; cdr3_aa: CASGSRQAGEAFF
v_call: TRBV5-1; d_call: -; j_call: TRBJ2-1; clone_size: -; cdr3_length: 14; cdr3_nt: TGCGCCAGCAGCTTGGCTACAGGACACAATGAGCAGTTCTTC; cdr3_aa: CASSLATGHNEQFF
v_call: TRBV6-6; d_call: -; j_call: TRBJ1-4; clone_size: -; cdr3_length: 13; cdr3_nt: TGTGCCAGCTGGAATGGGAAGAATGAAAAACTGTTTTTT; cdr3_aa: CASWNGKNEKLFF
v_call: TRBV7-3; d_call: -; j_call: TRBJ2-1; clone_size: once; cdr3_length: 15; cdr3_nt: TGTGCCAGCAGCTTAGGCCCGGACAACGACAATGAGCAGTTCTTC; cdr3_aa: CASSLGPDNDNEQFF
v_call: TRBV7-9; d_call: TRBD1; j_call: TRBJ1-4; clone_size: -; cdr3_length: 15; cdr3_nt: TGTGCCAGCAGCTTGGGGACAGGACCGAATGAAAAACTGTTTTTT; cdr3_aa: CASSLGTGPNEKLFF
v_call: TRBV19; d_call: -; j_call: TRBJ2-1; clone_size: -; cdr3_length: 15; cdr3_nt: TGTGCCAGTAGCCTAACCGGGCCTCAAGGAGGTGAGCAGTTCTTC; cdr3_aa: CASSLTGPQGGEQFF
v_call: TRBV19; d_call: -; j_call: TRBJ2-2; clone_size: -; cdr3_length: 16; cdr3_nt: TGTGCCAGTACTCTAGCCCAGGGGCAAGTCACCGGGGAGCTGTTTTTT; cdr3_aa: CASTLAQGQVTGELFF